Following are 26 T cell receptor beta chains from one sample sequenced in a study of Graves' ophthalmopathy and Graves' hyperthyroidism. TCR beta CDR3 amplification used RNA transcripts. HTBI-primed first-round RT-PCR preceded second-round multiplex PCR. TCRdb recomputed calls from the multiplex PCR reads with MiXCR, one row per CDR3 protein. The sample includes 650,000 to 800,000 distinct CDR3 sequences, about two fifths of them seen just once. Sequencing was performed on peripheral blood. These receptors were taken from an adult man with Graves' ophthalmopathy.

This clonotype appeared once. This clone may be a read error of a much larger clone one base away. The V call is TRBV7-2, the J call TRBJ2-7, with D possibly TRBD1 on 8 matching bases. V was shortened by 4 bases and J by 6 bases, with 13 bases between the two germline ends. Germline V gene data show CDR1 as SGHTA and CDR2 as FQGNSA. The length of the CDR3 is 13 residues. In DNA form, the CDR3 reads TGTGCCAGCAGCTCGGACAGGGAGGGCGAGCAGTACTTC. It codes for CASSSDREGEQYF.

V is TRBV6-5 and J is TRBJ2-7; TRBD2 aligns across 9 bases. V shed 0 bases and J 3 bases; nucleotides not matched to a gene: 0. The germline CDR1 and CDR2 sequences are MNHEY and SVGAGI. The CDR3 contains 14 residues. CDR3 in amino acids: CASSYSTSGYEQYF. The CDR3 DNA follows: TGTGCCAGCAGTTACTCGACTAGCGGCTACGAGCAGTACTTC.

The gene calls are TRBV10-3 and TRBJ1-2, with 7 positions matching TRBD1. The CDR3 consists of 13 residues. Germline trimming cut 6 bases from V and 4 bases from J; bases unmatched to any gene: 5. Germline V gives CDR1 ENHRY, CDR2 SYGVKD. The CDR3 region is CAIRPGQPYGYTF. In nucleotides, the CDR3 is TGTGCCATCAGGCCGGGACAGCCCTATGGCTACACCTTC.

This clonotype has only a few counts. V is TRBV9 and J is TRBJ2-7, with 9 bases aligning to TRBD2. The CDR3 spans 16 residues. CDR1 and CDR2 (germline): SGDLS, YYNGEE. The V segment lost 0 bases and the J segment 3 bases; nucleotides outside the gene matches: 7. CDR3 nucleotide sequence: TGTGCCAGCAGCGTAGCTATGATAGCGGGGGTCTACGAGCAGTACTTC. Translated, it gives CASSVAMIAGVYEQYF.

J is TRBJ2-1 and V is TRBV7-9, with 7 bases lining up with TRBD2. From germline, CDR1 is SEHNR and CDR2 FQNEAQ (reference sequence). The length of the CDR3 is 15 residues. The junction had 8 bases not matched to a gene; V was cut back by 1 base and J by 8 bases. The CDR3 region is CASSLVAREKDEQFF. In nucleotides, the CDR3 is TGTGCCAGCAGCTTAGTCGCGCGGGAGAAGGATGAGCAGTTCTTC.

The chain recombines TRBV5-8 with TRBJ1-1; weak D call: TRBD1 (5 bases). This CDR3 region has 14 residues. The germline CDR1 and CDR2 sequences are SGHTS and YDEGEE. Trimming left V 1 base short and J 7 bases short, with 14 bases between. The chain's CDR3 is CASSLLGGTLEAFF. As DNA, the CDR3 is TGTGCCAGCAGCTTGCTGGGGGGGACCCTTGAAGCTTTCTTT. The entire variable domain, with the rest obtained from reference TRBV5-8 and TRBJ1-1, is as follows: EAGVTQSPTHLIKTRGQQATLRCSPISGHTSVYWYQQALGLGLQFLLWYDEGEERNRGNFPPRFSGRQFPNYSSELNVNALELEDSALYLCASSLLGGTLEAFFGQGTRLTVV.

This clonotype was observed many times. The chain joins TRBV9 to TRBJ2-7; 9 nucleotides match TRBD1. Germline V gene sequence: CDR1 SGDLS, CDR2 YYNGEE. Losses at the gene ends were 0 bases for V and 6 bases for J; bases not matched to a gene: 7. The CDR3 runs 15 residues. CDR3 protein: CASSVGLDRGREQYF. The CDR3 coding sequence is TGTGCCAGCAGCGTAGGCCTGGACAGGGGCCGCGAGCAGTACTTC.

This chain uses TRBV20-1 with TRBJ2-5, with 12 bases identical to TRBD2. Germline assignment: CDR1 DFQATT and CDR2 SNEGSKA (reference sequence). J lost 3 bases, V lost 1 base, and 12 bases had no gene match. The CDR3 is made up of 18 amino acids. As DNA, the CDR3 is TGCAGTGCTAGAGCAGCTTATCTAGCGGGGGGGGCGGAAGAGACCCAGTACTTC. It encodes CSARAAYLAGGAEETQYF.

The V gene is TRBV10-3, the J gene TRBJ1-2; TRBD1 agrees at 10 bases. V lost 2 bases and J lost 8; bases outside the gene matches: 11. Germline V gene data show CDR1 as ENHRY and CDR2 as SYGVKD. This CDR3 contains 16 residues. The CDR3 region is CAISEGPGQGRIGYTF. The CDR3, as DNA: TGTGCCATCAGTGAGGGGCCGGGACAGGGGAGGATAGGCTACACCTTC.

The V call is TRBV6-1, the J call TRBJ1-1; 9 bases match TRBD1. The CDR3 totals 14 residues. V shed 9 bases, J shed 0 bases, and the junction held 5 bases outside the gene matches. The germline V gene has CDR1 MNHNS and CDR2 SASEGT. The CDR3 loop reads CASKQGAMNTEAFF. The CDR3 nucleotides are TGTGCCAGTAAACAGGGGGCTATGAACACTGAAGCTTTCTTT.

V usage is TRBV7-9 and J usage is TRBJ1-4; the D gene is possibly TRBD1 (6 bases). This CDR3 region has 14 residues. Germline CDR1 SEHNR, CDR2 FQNEAQ (reference sequence). The V end was cut by 5 bases, the J end by 7 bases, with 14 bases between. CDR3 nucleotide sequence: TGTGCCAGCAGCATCGGACAGAGCACTGAAAAACTGTTTTTT. Translating gives CASSIGQSTEKLFF.

This clonotype was seen many times. J is TRBJ2-5 and V is TRBV20-1; tentatively, D is TRBD2 (5 bases). This CDR3 is built from 13 residues. Trimming removed 0 bases from V and 7 bases from J, with 12 bases in between. The germline V gene encodes CDR1 DFQATT and CDR2 SNEGSKA (reference sequence). The CDR3 sequence: CSARDSLAVTQYF. Here the CDR3 DNA reads TGCAGTGCTAGAGATAGCCTAGCAGTGACCCAGTACTTC.

The table lists this clonotype with a few counts. The chain joins TRBV25-1 to TRBJ1-1, with TRBD1 matching 8 bases. CDR3 size: 14 residues. Germline V CDR1 and CDR2: MGHDK, SYGVNS. V trimming: 4 bases; J trimming: 4 bases; junction bases outside the gene matches: 5. Written as DNA, the CDR3 is TGTGCCAGCAGTGGGACAGGGCATGGCACTGAAGCTTTCTTT. This translates into CASSGTGHGTEAFF.

V gene TRBV6-5 combines with J gene TRBJ1-1, with a weak D call TRBD1 (6 bases). This CDR3 spans 15 amino acids. V dropped 8 bases and J dropped 1 base, with 17 bases sitting between them. Germline CDR1 reads MNHEY; CDR2 reads SVGAGI. In DNA, the CDR3 is TGTGCCAGCGTCCAAATCTGGGGGGCGAACACTGAAGCTTTCTTT. Translated, it gives CASVQIWGANTEAFF.

This chain joins TRBV18 and TRBJ1-4, with 10 bases matching TRBD1. Germline CDR1 reads KGHSH; CDR2 reads LQKENI. The junction had 5 bases not matched to a gene; V was cut back by 4 bases and J by 6 bases. The CDR3 loop spans 15 amino acids. The chain's CDR3 is CASSRTGTGDEKLFF. The CDR3, as DNA: TGTGCCAGCTCACGGACCGGGACAGGGGATGAAAAACTGTTTTTT.

The chain employs TRBV18 and TRBJ2-5; D may be TRBD2 (6 bases). CDR1 and CDR2 from the germline V gene are KGHSH and LQKENI. The V and J ends lost 6 bases and 5 bases respectively, with 19 bases between them. The CDR3 runs 15 residues. DNA of the CDR3: TGTGCCAGCTCCCTCCATGAGGGAGGTCGGGAGACCCAGTACTTC. Protein sequence: CASSLHEGGRETQYF.

The chain recombines TRBV12-3 or TRBV12-4 with TRBJ1-2, with TRBD1 identical over 9 bases. J gave up 8 bases and V 7 bases, and 5 bases lay outside the gene matches. The CDR3 runs 12 residues. The CDR3 spells CASKQGAKGYTF. The CDR3 DNA follows: TGTGCCAGCAAACAGGGGGCGAAAGGCTACACCTTC.

This clonotype showed up just a few times. The genes are TRBV6-1 and TRBJ1-1; 7 bases match TRBD1. The CDR3 has 15 residues. The germline gives CDR1 MNHNS, CDR2 SASEGT. The J segment lost 1 base and the V segment lost 4 bases, leaving 6 bases of the junction unmatched. The CDR3 DNA reads as TGTGCCAGCAGTGGTAGGGACAGAAAGAACACTGAAGCTTTCTTT. Amino acids: CASSGRDRKNTEAFF.

This clonotype occurred many times. V is TRBV20-1 and J is TRBJ1-2, with TRBD1 identical over 9 bases. Germline CDR1 and CDR2: DFQATT and SNEGSKA (reference sequence). J gave up 2 bases and V 4 bases, and 5 bases lay outside the gene matches. The CDR3 contains 14 residues. The CDR3: CSAIGQGRNYGYTF. As DNA, the CDR3 is TGCAGTGCTATCGGACAGGGGAGGAACTATGGCTACACCTTC.

A word on this clonotype: The junction does not match germline at one end; this may be a read error. This rearrangement joins TRBV25-1 to TRBJ2-2; D is undetermined. CDR1 is MGHDK, CDR2 SYGVNS, per germline. The CDR3 extends over 14 amino acids. This chain's CDR3 is CASSVEANAGELFF. The CDR3, as DNA: TGTGCCAGCAGCGTAGAAGCGAACGCCGGGGAGCTGTTTTTT.

This clonotype was observed many times. The CDR3 reads CASSGQMDEKLFF. CDR3 nucleotide sequence: TGTGCCAGCAGTGGACAGATGGATGAAAAACTGTTTTTT. This chain joins TRBV12-3 or TRBV12-4 and TRBJ1-4; the D gene is possibly TRBD1 (6 bases). This CDR3 is 13 amino acids long. Between the trimmed V and J ends, which lost 5 bases and 6 bases, there was a span of 10 bases.

This clonotype was found many times. V usage is TRBV10-3 and J usage is TRBJ1-4, with a tentative D call TRBD1 (6 bases). Trimming removed 7 bases from V and 8 bases from J, with 17 bases in between. The CDR3 consists of 14 residues. Germline loops: CDR1 ENHRY, CDR2 SYGVKD. The CDR3 bases are TGTGCCATCACCTACTCGGGGGCAGCAGAAAAACTGTTTTTT. Amino acids: CAITYSGAAEKLFF.

This chain uses TRBV29-1 with TRBJ1-2; 7 nucleotides match TRBD1. Per the germline V gene, CDR1 is SQVTM and CDR2 is ANQGSEA. J lost 6 bases, V lost 6 bases, and 10 bases had no gene match. CDR3 length equals 13 residues. Written as DNA, the CDR3 is TGCAGCGTAGGACAAGGGGGCGTGCATGGCTACACCTTC. Its protein is CSVGQGGVHGYTF.

This clonotype has more than one count but fewer than ten. The chain combines TRBV9 with TRBJ2-7, with a tentative D call TRBD2 (6 bases). This CDR3 is built from 12 residues. V lost 3 bases and J lost 7, with 11 bases in between. In germline, CDR1 is SGDLS, CDR2 YYNGEE. The CDR3 here is CASSAGEGEQYF. The CDR3 DNA reads TGTGCCAGCAGCGCGGGAGAAGGGGAGCAGTACTTC. Looking up the rest from reference TRBV9 and TRBJ2-7 gives the full variable domain: DSGVTQTPKHLITATGQRVTLRCSPRSGDLSVYWYQQSLDQGLQFLIQYYNGEERAKGNILERFSAQQFPDLHSELNLSSLELGDSALYFCASSAGEGEQYFGPGTRLTVT.

This clonotype was counted ten times or more. The chain joins TRBV7-9 to TRBJ2-5; D not certain. The V end lost 7 bases, the J end lost 1 base, and 19 bases lay between the germline ends. CDR1 SEHNR and CDR2 FQNEAQ come from the germline V gene (reference sequence). This CDR3 is 16 amino acids long. The CDR3 reads CASKSTSKGSQETQYF. For the CDR3, the DNA is TGTGCCAGCAAAAGTACAAGTAAGGGCAGCCAAGAGACCCAGTACTTC.

Regarding this clonotype: Likely a read error: the CDR3 ends without its conserved phenylalanine or tryptophan. The CDR3 coding sequence is TGTGCCAGCAGTTTAGAACGGAACTATGGCTACACCCTC. Translating gives CASSLERNYGYTL. J is TRBJ1-2 and V is TRBV10-3; no reliable D call. CDR1 ENHRY and CDR2 SYGVKD come from the germline V gene. CDR3 length equals 13 residues.